The 9 T cell receptor beta chains listed next were all sequenced from one sample in a study of blood T cell repertoires in COVID-19. Clones were read by immunoSEQ multiplex PCR, and TCRdb kept only the in-frame ones, dropping some. The sample records about 140,000 clones, approximately 80% being singletons. Input material: peripheral blood. The receptors were gathered from a human donor in a cohort sampled during active COVID-19.

V is TRBV28 and J is TRBJ2-7; 8 bases fit TRBD1. The V gene's germline CDR1 is MDHEN and CDR2 SYDVKM. V was clipped by 1 base and J by 5 bases; unmatched bases: 7. CDR3 length equals 15 residues. CDR3 residues: CASSLSVRGLDEQYF. Here the CDR3 DNA reads TGTGCCAGCAGTTTATCTGTCAGGGGGCTGGACGAGCAGTACTTC.

This chain joins TRBV28 and TRBJ1-2, with D perhaps TRBD1 (6 bases). The germline V gene encodes CDR1 MDHEN and CDR2 SYDVKM. Trimming stripped 6 bases from V and 5 bases from J, with 13 bases between. The CDR3 sequence is 13 residues long. CDR3 in amino acids: CASRKQGWYGYTF. The CDR3, as DNA: TGTGCCAGCAGAAAGCAGGGGTGGTATGGCTACACCTTC.

The chain uses TRBV5-1 and TRBJ2-2; possibly TRBD2 for D (6 bases). The CDR3 extends over 15 amino acids. CDR1 is SGHRS and CDR2 is YFSETQ in the germline V gene. Trimming removed 4 bases from V and 2 bases from J, with 12 bases in between. The CDR3 sequence: CASSPQGTNTGELFF. CDR3 nucleotide sequence: TGCGCCAGCAGCCCTCAAGGGACTAACACCGGGGAGCTGTTTTTT.

The chain carries TRBV21-1 and TRBJ1-2. TRBV21-1 is tagged as a pseudogene. This CDR3 has 14 residues. The CDR3 nucleotides read TGTGCCAGCAGCAATTTAGCGGGGGGCTATGGCTACACCTTC. Its translation: CASSNLAGGYGYTF.

CDR3 sequence reads: CAISEGLSGQGAGEQYF. The CDR3 nucleotides read TGTGCCATCAGTGAGGGGCTATCGGGACAGGGGGCGGGGGAGCAGTACTTC. The J gene is TRBJ2-7, the V gene TRBV10-3; TRBD1 matches 12 bases. J was trimmed by 7 bases and V by 2 bases; bases with no gene match: 12. CDR3 length equals 17 residues. Germline V gene lookup returns CDR1 ENHRY and CDR2 SYGVKD.

The chain uses TRBV19 and TRBJ2-5; TRBD2 matches at 7 bases. The CDR3 is made up of 17 amino acids. The trim removed 3 bases at V and 4 bases at J, leaving 14 bases unmatched. Germline lookup yields CDR1 LNHDA and CDR2 SQIVND (reference sequence). CDR3: CASSMRPGRGEGETQYF. The CDR3 DNA sequence: TGTGCCAGTAGTATGAGACCGGGACGTGGGGAGGGAGAGACCCAGTACTTC.

The V and J genes are TRBV29-1 and TRBJ2-7; 8 bases map to TRBD2. The CDR3 contains 16 residues. V shed 2 bases and J 2 bases; nucleotides not matched to a gene: 11. Germline V gene lookup returns CDR1 SQVTM and CDR2 ANQGSEA. The chain's CDR3 is CSVEIRASGLTYEQYF. The DNA for the CDR3 is TGCAGCGTTGAAATTCGAGCTAGCGGGCTTACCTACGAGCAGTACTTC.

As regards this clone: Other DNA sequences in this specimen translate into the identical CDR3. V is TRBV28 and J is TRBJ1-5, with D uncertain. CDR3 length: 12 amino acids. Trimming took 1 base from V and 4 from J, leaving 2 bases between them. Germline V CDR1 and CDR2: MDHEN, SYDVKM. CDR3 DNA: TGTGCCAGCAGTTTATTAAATCAGCCCCAGCATTTT. Amino acid sequence: CASSLLNQPQHF.

This chain joins TRBV20-1 and TRBJ1-2, with 7 bases aligning to TRBD1. Per germline, CDR1 DFQATT and CDR2 SNEGSKA (reference sequence). The CDR3 sequence is 13 residues long. The J segment lost 5 bases and the V segment lost 3 bases, leaving 6 bases of the junction unmatched. CDR3 bases: TGCAGTGCTAGTACCGGGACAGCATATGGCTACACCTTC. Translated: CSASTGTAYGYTF.